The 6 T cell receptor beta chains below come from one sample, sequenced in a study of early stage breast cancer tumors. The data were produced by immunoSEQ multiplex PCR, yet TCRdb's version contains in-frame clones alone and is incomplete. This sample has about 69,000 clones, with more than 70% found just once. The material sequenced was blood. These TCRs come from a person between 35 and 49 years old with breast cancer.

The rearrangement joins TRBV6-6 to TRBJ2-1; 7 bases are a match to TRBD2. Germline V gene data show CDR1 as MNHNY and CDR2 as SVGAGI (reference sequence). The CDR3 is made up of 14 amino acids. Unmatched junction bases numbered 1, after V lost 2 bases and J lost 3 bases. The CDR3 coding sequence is TGTGCCAGCAGTTACGGGACTATCTACAATGAGCAGTTCTTC. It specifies CASSYGTIYNEQFF.

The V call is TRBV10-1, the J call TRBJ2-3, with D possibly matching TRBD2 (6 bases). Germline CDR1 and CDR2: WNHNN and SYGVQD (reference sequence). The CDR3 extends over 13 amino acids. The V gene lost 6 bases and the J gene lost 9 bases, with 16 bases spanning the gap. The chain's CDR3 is CASSLGGDSTQYF. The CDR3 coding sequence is TGCGCCAGCAGCCTAGGAGGGGATAGCACGCAGTATTTT.

The CDR3 region is CASSLWTGPGYEQYF. The CDR3 nucleotides are TGCGCCAGCAGCTTGTGGACAGGGCCGGGCTACGAGCAGTACTTC. The chain is built from TRBV5-1 and TRBJ2-7; 8 bases align to TRBD1. The CDR3 sequence is 15 residues long. The junction had 6 bases not matched to a gene; V was cut back by 1 base and J by 3 bases. The germline CDR1 and CDR2 sequences are SGHRS and YFSETQ.

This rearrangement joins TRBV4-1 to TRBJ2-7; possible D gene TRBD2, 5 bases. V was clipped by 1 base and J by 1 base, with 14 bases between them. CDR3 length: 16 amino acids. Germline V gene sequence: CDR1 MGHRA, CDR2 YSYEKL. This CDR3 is CASSQARGYASYEQYF. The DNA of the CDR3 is TGCGCCAGCAGCCAAGCCCGAGGGTATGCTTCCTACGAGCAGTACTTC.

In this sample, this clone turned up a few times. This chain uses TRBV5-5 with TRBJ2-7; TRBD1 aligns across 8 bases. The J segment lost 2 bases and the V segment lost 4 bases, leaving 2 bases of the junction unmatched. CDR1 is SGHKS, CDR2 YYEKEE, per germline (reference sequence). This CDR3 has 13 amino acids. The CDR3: CASSLQGAYEQYF. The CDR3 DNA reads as TGTGCCAGCAGCCTACAGGGGGCCTACGAGCAGTACTTC.

The CDR3 sequence is CASLGRRVTTEAFF. Here the CDR3 DNA reads TGTGCCAGTCTGGGCCGGAGGGTTACCACTGAAGCTTTCTTT. The chain recombines TRBV19 with TRBJ1-1; D call uncertain. V lost 8 bases, J lost 4 bases, and 17 bases lay in between. This CDR3 spans 14 amino acids. Germline values: CDR1 LNHDA, CDR2 SQIVND (reference sequence).